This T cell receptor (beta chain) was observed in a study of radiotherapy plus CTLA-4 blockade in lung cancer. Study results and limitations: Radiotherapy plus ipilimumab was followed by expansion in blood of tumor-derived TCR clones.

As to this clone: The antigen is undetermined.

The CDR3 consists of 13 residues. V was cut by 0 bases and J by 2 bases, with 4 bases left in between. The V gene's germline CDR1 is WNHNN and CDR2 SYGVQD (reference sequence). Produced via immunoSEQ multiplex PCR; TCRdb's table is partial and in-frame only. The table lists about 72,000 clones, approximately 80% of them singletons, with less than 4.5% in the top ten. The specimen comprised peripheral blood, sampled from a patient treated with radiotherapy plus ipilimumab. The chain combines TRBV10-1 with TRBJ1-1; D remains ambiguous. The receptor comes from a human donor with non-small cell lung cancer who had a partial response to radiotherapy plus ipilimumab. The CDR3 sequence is CASSESQNTEAFF. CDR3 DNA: TGCGCCAGCAGTGAGTCCCAAAACACTGAAGCTTTCTTT.